Here is one T cell receptor (beta chain) with its context. Only in-frame clones appear in the TCRdb table, and some are missing; sequencing was by immunoSEQ multiplex PCR. The sample consists of more than 95,000 clones, approximately 90% of them appearing once. The data stem from a study of cytomegalovirus exposure and HLA in healthy donors. The germline CDR1 and CDR2 sequences are SGHVS and FQNEAQ. The V segment lost 1 base and the J segment 5 bases; nucleotides outside the gene matches: 10. The CDR3 sequence is 18 residues long. The TCR comes from a man between 18 and 29 years old in good health and CMV-seronegative. Specimen: PBMCs. This sequence joins TRBV7-8 and TRBJ1-5, with 11 bases lining up with TRBD1. CDR3 nucleotide sequence: TGTGCCAGCAGCTTAGTTGGACAGGGGGCCAACAGATATCAGCCCCAGCATTTT. Residues: CASSLVGQGANRYQPQHF.